This entry lists 9 T cell receptor beta chains sequenced from one sample in a study of blood T cell repertoires in COVID-19. Measured with immunoSEQ multiplex PCR; TCRdb has only the in-frame clones, and not every one. In the table there are 130,000 to 150,000 clones, about 80% of which are singletons. Sequences were obtained from PBMCs or T cells enriched from blood (not recorded which). Every receptor here comes from a man between 50 and 59 years old who had recovered from COVID-19.

The chain links TRBV10-1 to TRBJ2-2; 8 bases agree with TRBD1. This CDR3 spans 15 amino acids. Germline V gene lookup returns CDR1 WNHNN and CDR2 SYGVQD (reference sequence). V was pared by 2 bases and J by 6 bases, with 5 bases of the junction left unmatched. CDR3 sequence reads: CASSERRQGSGELFF. CDR3 coding DNA: TGCGCCAGCAGTGAGAGGAGACAGGGGTCCGGGGAGCTGTTTTTT.

In its sample, this clone was seen once. V is TRBV6-2 or TRBV6-3 and J is TRBJ1-4, with D possibly matching TRBD1 (6 bases). The CDR3 sequence is 16 residues long. Trimming took off 0 bases at V and 8 bases at J, with 16 bases between the two ends. Germline V gives CDR1 MNHEY, CDR2 SVGEGT. The CDR3, as DNA: TGTGCCAGCAGTTACTCCGGGACCCAGGGGAGCGAAAAACTGTTTTTT. It specifies CASSYSGTQGSEKLFF.

The chain carries TRBV12-3 or TRBV12-4 and TRBJ2-1, with D unclear. The CDR3 covers 10 residues. V lost 3 bases and J 10 bases, leaving 4 bases between the germline ends. The CDR3 region has the DNA TGTGCCAGCAGTTTTTCGGAGCAGTTCTTC. Translation gives CASSFSEQFF.

This clone was recorded a few times. V usage is TRBV27 and J usage is TRBJ1-5; 8 bases align to TRBD1. The germline V gene encodes CDR1 MNHEY and CDR2 SMNVEV (reference sequence). V lost 2 bases, J lost 2 bases, and 11 bases stayed unmatched. The CDR3 has 18 residues. The DNA of the CDR3 is TGTGCCAGCAGTTTAGCAGGGGGCGCTTTTGTGGGCAATCAGCCCCAGCATTTT. Its protein is CASSLAGGAFVGNQPQHF.

V and J are TRBV7-3 and TRBJ2-1; 9 bases fit TRBD1. There are 15 residues in the CDR3. V was pared by 3 bases and J by 0 bases, with 0 bases of the junction left unmatched. The germline gives CDR1 SGHTA, CDR2 FQGTGA. The CDR3 protein is CASSLGQGSYNEQFF. CDR3 DNA sequence: TGTGCCAGCAGCTTGGGACAGGGCTCCTACAATGAGCAGTTCTTC.

The chain couples TRBV27 to TRBJ2-5; D remains ambiguous. The CDR3 has 15 amino acids. Germline loops: CDR1 MNHEY, CDR2 SMNVEV (reference sequence). V was cut by 2 bases and J by 1 base, with 11 bases left in between. CDR3 loop: CASSLGGTGQETQYF. DNA of the CDR3: TGTGCCAGCAGTTTAGGCGGAACGGGCCAAGAGACCCAGTACTTC.

The chain uses TRBV5-5 and TRBJ2-7; TRBD1 matches 7 bases. Germline CDR1 is SGHKS and CDR2 is YYEKEE (reference sequence). The CDR3 covers 12 residues. The J segment lost 11 bases and the V segment lost 0 bases, leaving 5 bases of the junction unmatched. The CDR3 nucleotides are TGTGCCAGCAGCTTGGTCGACAGGGTGGAGTACTTC. Its protein product is CASSLVDRVEYF.

This clone was observed once. The chain is built from TRBV6-4 and TRBJ2-1; TRBD2 agrees at 8 bases. Germline CDR1 and CDR2: MRHNA and SNTAGT. The V segment lost 2 bases and the J segment 6 bases; nucleotides outside the gene matches: 6. CDR3 length: 15 residues. CDR3 sequence (DNA): TGTGCCAGCAGTGACGCGGGGGGCCGGGGCAATGAGCAGTTCTTC. It translates to CASSDAGGRGNEQFF.

The rearrangement joins TRBV9 to TRBJ1-2, with a possible D match to TRBD1 (6 bases). The CDR3 spans 15 residues. The V gene lost 0 bases and the J gene lost 6 bases, with 15 bases spanning the gap. Germline V gives CDR1 SGDLS, CDR2 YYNGEE. The CDR3 bases are TGTGCCAGCAGCGTAGTTGTCCCCCCAGGGGATGGCTACACCTTC. Protein: CASSVVVPPGDGYTF.